The clone carrying this TCR beta chain was detected many times. What it binds is not known. Then a second PCR, running roughly 7 to 11 cycles, was carried out with a sample-barcoded 5' primer and a J-beta primer mix. Every individual sample yielded 2.5 million or more paired-end reads (each containing CDR3). Each CDR3 protein is one row after TCRdb ran MiXCR on the 5' RACE reads. The table records 630,000 or so distinct CDR3 sequences, 25% to 35% of them present only once. These data are taken from a study of blood T cells in healthy people across ages. Individuals who donated were healthy Caucasians from Russia aged about 6 to 90. The study, taken as a whole, reports: PBMCs were not sorted, which prevented a conclusive comparison of naive versus antigen-experienced cells. The recorded TCR beta diversity per million T cells decreased in a roughly linear manner with age.

The source of this sequence is a woman at least 80 years old in good health. Sequencing used blood.

CDR3 bases: TGTGCCAGCAGTGAATTCAGGGGGCGCGTAGAGACCCAGTACTTC. Protein sequence: CASSEFRGRVETQYF. This chain connects TRBV6-1 to TRBJ2-5; 8 nucleotides match TRBD1. Germline CDR1 and CDR2: MNHNS and SASEGT. The CDR3 has 15 residues. V lost 2 bases to trimming and J lost 4 bases; unmatched junction nucleotides: 6.